This entry concerns a single TCR beta chain. No antigen is known for it. Per-base quality was not reported, and no clone a single base away is much larger than it. These data belong to a study of cytomegalovirus exposure and HLA in healthy donors (dated by TCRdb to about 2017). Regarding the research as a whole: According to an earlier analysis of a few hundred of the donors, roughly 180 million T cells yielded over 100 million unique TCR beta sequences and about 300 Gb of sequence data. Approximately 310 gigabases of sequencing data and approximately 92 million unique TCR sequences made up an early release that covered several hundred HLA-typed donors. The genetic ancestry cluster associated with self-reported Caucasian donors included 80% to 90% of the 398 genotyped donors. The aim of the study was to test whether cataloging public T cell receptors could identify signatures of past pathogen exposure. Using immunosequencing, the study profiled T cell repertoires from 666 subjects and related those repertoires to cytomegalovirus serostatus. In addition to the first cohort of approximately 670 subjects, a separate validation cohort of approximately 130 different subjects was used. To predict cytomegalovirus infection status, the study brought together high-throughput TCR immunosequencing, statistical association of individual TCRs with disease status, and machine learning. A later analysis re-analyzed previously published TCR beta repertoires from 500 to 700 donors and added high-resolution HLA genotyping to study TCR occurrence patterns. The later analysis used no new phenotypic data to find candidate immune exposures, relying instead on TCR beta sequences and their occurrence across donors. An earlier analysis of several hundred of the donors applied high-throughput TCR beta sequencing to assess whether each TCR beta V gene segment acted as functional or pseudogenic. Alongside the repertoire data, information on donor age, sex, ethnicity and CMV serostatus was compiled. Genome-wide SNP genotypes for about 65% of the roughly 700 donors were used in a later genetic analysis, which treated that subset as a discovery cohort. Every repertoire in the discovery cohort had been generated on one and the same sequencing platform. Class I and class II HLA loci were covered by the typing at four-digit resolution. The number of typed donors differed by locus: roughly 629-640 for A, B, C, DRB1 and DQB1; roughly 510 for DQA1; about 600 for DPA1; and about 470 for DPB1. Roughly 5 DR-DQ haplotypes were handled as single units for association and clustering because linkage in the cohort was strong. Among 398 genotyped donors of the cohort, an average of about 220,000 unique TCR beta nucleotide sequences was sequenced per donor, of which about 18% were non-productive. The study at large found these results: Across donors, most TCR sequences were observed very rarely, whereas some public TCRs were present in many individuals. Compared with equally common non-associated chains, HLA-associated TCR beta chains in a later analysis were more clonally expanded and had lower generation probabilities. A cluster of highly shared sequence variants was judged likely to represent a technical artifact of the sequencing pipeline. In a later analysis, the rate of TCR association differed among HLA loci, with DRB1 alleles having the most associated TCRs and HLA-C alleles having the fewest. Because HLA typing was unavailable for some donors at each locus, only the typed subset was used in association tests. Compared with the roughly 670-donor mean, donors in an Asian-associated ancestry cluster had fewer N-insertions in productive TCRs, according to a later genetic analysis. Assigning TCR associations to individual alleles was difficult when HLA alleles, especially DR and DQ, strongly co-occurred. The only immune exposure information available for the cohort was CMV serostatus. Roughly uniform sequencing depth across donors was assumed in presence/absence analyses, although this assumption may not hold. V-gene and J-gene trimming of TCR beta chains was associated with a missense DCLRE1C variant in a later genetic analysis, and the association was replicated in an independent cohort. In vitro tests confirmed that a few of the cytomegalovirus-associated TCR beta chains recognize cytomegalovirus antigens. A further reported finding was that TCR beta sequences accurately predicted the HLA-A and HLA-B alleles for most subjects in the first cohort. The classifier was reported to diagnose cytomegalovirus status with high specificity and sensitivity in both the original and validation cohorts. In the study, approximately 160 TCR beta chains were listed as associated with cytomegalovirus. A later analysis associated about 18,000 TCR beta sequences with specific HLA alleles at a false discovery rate of 0.05. The authors suggested that the approach could potentially be extended to other disease states and immunological phenotypes. The earlier analysis of approximately 560 of the donors excluded roughly 16 rarely observed V segments, including chromosome 9 orphons, because counts were too low. The 87-base-pair reads could not distinguish some IMGT-functional V segments, including TRBV6-2 and TRBV6-3, so those segments were excluded. Linkage disequilibrium might explain the correlated functional status among segregating V segments, but an unknown experimental factor could not be excluded. A later analysis found that most CMV-associated TCR beta chains appeared HLA-restricted, with HLA associations seemingly driven largely by CMV exposure. A later analysis reported that several top co-occurrence clusters appeared linked to parvovirus B19, influenza, CMV and Epstein-Barr virus. Broadly in line with IMGT annotations, most TCR beta V segments showed up in productive rearrangements about 87% or about 30% of the time in an earlier analysis of around 600 of the donors. In this cohort, only TCR beta chains were sequenced, and detectable features were limited by the absence of alpha or paired-chain data.

The cohort comprised more than 550 healthy bone marrow donors. All cohort members were sampled while nominally healthy, although unrecorded immune exposures were likely present. The donor was CMV seronegative and belonged to the group of over 350 seronegative cohort members. Every donor gave a peripheral blood sample, and the peripheral blood mononuclear cells from that sample were used for TCR beta sequencing. Genomic DNA extraction from the blood cell samples was performed with the Qiagen DNeasy Blood Extraction Kit. The library was made by the immunoSEQ multiplex PCR assay. For the multiplex PCR, a mixture combining 60 forward primers for TCR Vbeta segments and 13 reverse primers for TCR Jbeta segments was used. The CDR3 region of rearranged TCR beta genes was amplified from genomic DNA with a multiplex PCR assay. On the Illumina HiSeq System, the amplified TCR beta libraries were sequenced as 87-base-pair reads. On the authors' methods: A later analysis counted approximately 76 million unique TCR beta chains across the 666 repertoires, and some 11 million of these chains were shared by at least two donors. Raw reads were error-corrected and collapsed into unique sequences by a nearest-neighbor algorithm in which closely related sequences were merged to remove PCR and sequencing errors. V, D and J gene segments were assigned by aligning CDR3 sequences to IMGT reference sequences. For a sequence to be retained, at least a six-nucleotide match to both a V gene segment and a J gene segment was required. A rearrangement counted as productive if the CDR3 had no stop codons and remained in frame with V and J, and every other rearrangement counted as non-productive. CDR3 was defined by IMGT convention, running from the second conserved V-encoded cysteine to the conserved J-encoded phenylalanine. The earlier analysis of roughly 590 of the donors excluded any sequence lacking an unambiguous match to a single V gene segment. An earlier analysis of several hundred of the donors called V segments functional above 56.7% productive rearrangements and segregating when the between-donor standard deviation exceeded 5%. A statistical classification framework was developed to diagnose cytomegalovirus status using the catalog of TCR beta chain sequences. In a later analysis, V and J genes were assigned by comparing TCR nucleotide sequences against IMGT/GENE-DB human TR gene sequences. Using the TCRdist pipeline, a later analysis assigned CDR3 sequences along with most-parsimonious VDJ recombination scenarios. In a later analysis, each TCR beta chain was defined by its CDR3 amino acid sequence together with its V-gene family, and reads lacking a unique V-gene family were excluded. To address suspected cross-contamination and a sequencing artifact, a later analysis removed several hundred highly shared, low-generation-probability nucleotide sequences. In a later analysis, a clonal expansion index was calculated for each public chain from normalized within-repertoire ranks of inferred template counts. In a later analysis, generation probabilities were computed with a VDJ recombination model fitted to out-of-frame rearrangements, and the resulting probabilities were checked against IGoR. In a later analysis, hypergeometric tests were used to score TCR-TCR, TCR-HLA and TCR-CMV co-occurrence, with a repertoire-size bias correction applied to TCR pairs. To estimate false discovery rates, a later analysis permuted the HLA or CMV assignments 20 times. A later analysis grouped co-occurring TCRs with DBSCAN, adding TCRdist sequence similarity when clustering within HLA-allele-positive subsets. Repertoires with fewer than 30,000 or more than 120,000 public chains were left out of co-occurrence clustering, as were roughly five repertoires with anomalous nucleotide sharing. TCRdb's version of the immuneACCESS table is confined to in-frame rearrangements and falls short of the full clone set. An unresolved V gene accounts for under half of the shortfall where checked; the remainder is of unknown origin. V, J and clone size were drawn from that table, and D and trimming were deduced from the DNA. The sample table shows 30,000 to 40,000 clones, and roughly three quarters are seen once. The ten biggest clones cover over 6% of the sample.

CDR1 is given as MNHNS and CDR2 as SASEGT, both from the germline V gene. From cysteine to phenylalanine, the CDR3 is 15 amino acids long. Only CDR3 DNA is held: 45 bases, read in frame from base 1. Between the V and J ends, shortened by 1 base and 3 bases respectively, the junction contains 10 bases. The receptor comes from a man aged 30 to 39 in good health and CMV-seronegative. Material: PBMCs. The sequence is built from TRBV6-1 and TRBJ1-5; a confident D gene designation cannot be given. CDR3 loop: CASSEGGHFNQPQHF. The nucleotides are TGTGCCAGCAGTGAAGGCGGCCATTTCAATCAGCCCCAGCATTTT.